Given below is one T cell receptor (beta chain) in context. Its specificity is not known. Measured with immunoSEQ multiplex PCR; TCRdb has only the in-frame clones, and not every one. The profile shows 2 million to 2.5 million clones, 85% to 95% of them singletons. The record originates from a study of shared clonotypes between healthy human individuals. Study details: Sampling drew on donors who were two women and three men aged 18 to 49. Study-level points and caveats: Sorted-subset sequencing, rarefaction showed, was incomplete despite large depth. Memory subsets had estimated richness that was generally smaller than that of naive subsets.

This TCR came from a man between 18 and 29 years old in good health. Some clones in this sample may be carry-over from other donors' samples. Sequenced sample: naive CD4+ T cells from PBMCs. Subset described: CD45RA+ positively selected.

The CDR3 region is CASSRRTSANTGELFF. The DNA for the CDR3 is TGTGCCAGCAGCCGTAGGACTAGCGCGAACACCGGGGAGCTGTTTTTT. The chain is built from TRBV7-2 and TRBJ2-2; 9 bases line up with TRBD2. Germline CDR1 is SGHTA and CDR2 is FQGNSA. The trim removed 5 bases at V and 0 bases at J, leaving 4 bases unmatched. CDR3 length equals 16 residues.